In its sample, the clone carrying this T cell receptor (beta chain) was seen once. The data were taken from a study of blood T cell repertoires in COVID-19. Study as a whole: Samples of COVID-19 (acute and convalescent) were obtained from the United States, Italy and Spain. T cells, B-cell-depleted T cells, or PBMCs provided the cDNA or gDNA that served as material.

V shed 4 bases and J 6 bases; nucleotides not matched to a gene: 7. This CDR3 has 14 residues. Per the germline V gene, CDR1 is GTSNPN and CDR2 is SVGIG (reference sequence). The authors' processing: Reference gene primer amplification yielded estimated nucleated cell counts. Assay used: immunoSEQ multiplex PCR; TCRdb lists only in-frame clones, some missing. V, J and clone size derive from that table, while D and trimming were established from the DNA sequence. The data hold 25,000 to 35,000 clones, with approximately 84% observed a single time. V is TRBV30 and J is TRBJ2-2, with TRBD2 identical over 8 bases. This TCR was sampled from a man in his 70s with active COVID-19. The sequenced sample consisted of peripheral blood. The CDR3 bases are TGTGCCTGGACCGGGACTAGGAGTTCCGGGGAGCTGTTTTTT. Protein product: CAWTGTRSSGELFF.